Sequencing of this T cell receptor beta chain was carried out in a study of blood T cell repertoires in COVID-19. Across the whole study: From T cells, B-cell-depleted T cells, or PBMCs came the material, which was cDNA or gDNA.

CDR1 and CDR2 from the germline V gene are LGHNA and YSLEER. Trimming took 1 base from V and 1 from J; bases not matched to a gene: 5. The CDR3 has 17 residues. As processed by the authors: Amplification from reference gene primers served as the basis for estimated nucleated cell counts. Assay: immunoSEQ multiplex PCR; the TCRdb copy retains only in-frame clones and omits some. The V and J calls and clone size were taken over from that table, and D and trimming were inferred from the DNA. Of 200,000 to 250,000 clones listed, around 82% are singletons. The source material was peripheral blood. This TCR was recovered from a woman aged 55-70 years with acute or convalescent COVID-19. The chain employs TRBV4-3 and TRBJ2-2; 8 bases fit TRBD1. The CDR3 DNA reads TGCGCCAGCAGCCAAGTTACCGGGACAGGGAACACCGGGGAGCTGTTTTTT. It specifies CASSQVTGTGNTGELFF.